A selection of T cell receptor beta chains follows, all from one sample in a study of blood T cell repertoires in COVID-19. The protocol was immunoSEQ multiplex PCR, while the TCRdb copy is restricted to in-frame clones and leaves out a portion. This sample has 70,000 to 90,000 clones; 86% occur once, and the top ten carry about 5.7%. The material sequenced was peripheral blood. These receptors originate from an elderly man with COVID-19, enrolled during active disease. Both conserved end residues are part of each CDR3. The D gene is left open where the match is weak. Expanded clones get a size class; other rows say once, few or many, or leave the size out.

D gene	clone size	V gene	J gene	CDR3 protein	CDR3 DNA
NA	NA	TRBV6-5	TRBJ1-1	CASSHRRGNTEAFF	TGTGCCAGCAGTCATCGACGGGGAAACACTGAAGCTTTCTTT
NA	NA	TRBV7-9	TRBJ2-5	CASSPGGGRETQYF	TGTGCCAGCAGCCCGGGAGGGGGCCGGGAGACCCAGTACTTC
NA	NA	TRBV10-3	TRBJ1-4	CAISEIGGNEKLFF	TGTGCCATCAGTGAGATCGGTGGTAATGAAAAACTGTTTTTT
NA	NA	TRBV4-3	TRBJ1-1	CASSQVQVARTEAFF	TGCGCCAGCAGCCAAGTACAGGTGGCGAGGACTGAAGCTTTCTTT
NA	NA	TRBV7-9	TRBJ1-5	CASSSRQIFNQPQHF	TGTGCCAGCAGCTCCCGACAGATCTTCAATCAGCCCCAGCATTTT
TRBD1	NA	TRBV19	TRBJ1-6	CASRRDRGLNSPLHF	TGTGCCAGTAGGAGGGACAGGGGGCTGAATTCACCCCTCCACTTT
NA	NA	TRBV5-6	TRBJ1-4	CASSLAGASTNEKLFF	TGTGCCAGCAGCTTGGCGGGAGCTTCAACTAATGAAAAACTGTTTTTT
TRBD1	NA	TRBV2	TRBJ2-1	CASSDEQGSYNEQFF	TGTGCCAGCAGTGACGAACAGGGGTCCTACAATGAGCAGTTCTTC
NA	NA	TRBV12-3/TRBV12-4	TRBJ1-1	CASSLTGTEAFF	TGTGCCAGCAGTTTGACGGGAACTGAAGCTTTCTTT
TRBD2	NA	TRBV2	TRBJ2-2	CASRLSGGANTGELFF	TGTGCCAGCAGACTTAGCGGGGGGGCAAACACCGGGGAGCTGTTTTTT
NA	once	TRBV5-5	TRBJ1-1	CASSLQLNTEAFF	TGTGCCAGCAGCTTACAGTTGAACACTGAAGCTTTCTTT
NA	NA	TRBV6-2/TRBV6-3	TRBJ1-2	CASSNAPANYGYTF	TGTGCCAGCAGTAACGCACCAGCTAACTATGGCTACACCTTC
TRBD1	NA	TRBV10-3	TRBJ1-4	CAISESRQGATNEKLFF	TGTGCCATCAGTGAGTCGAGGCAGGGGGCAACTAATGAAAAACTGTTTTTT
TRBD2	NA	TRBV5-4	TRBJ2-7	CASSPSSGTTYEQYF	TGTGCCAGCAGCCCGTCTAGCGGTACCACCTACGAGCAGTACTTC
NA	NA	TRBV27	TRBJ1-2	CASSLREGNYGYTF	TGTGCCAGCAGTTTACGTGAGGGAAACTATGGCTACACCTTC
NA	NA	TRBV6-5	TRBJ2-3	CASSQGPSTDTQYF	TGTGCCAGCAGTCAGGGCCCTAGCACAGATACGCAGTATTTT
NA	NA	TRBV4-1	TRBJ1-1	CASSQDQLGGRGTEAFF	TGCGCCAGCAGCCAAGATCAATTAGGGGGTCGAGGCACTGAAGCTTTCTTT
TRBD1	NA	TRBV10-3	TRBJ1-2	CAISDPGGNYGYTF	TGTGCCATCAGTGACCCAGGGGGTAACTATGGCTACACCTTC
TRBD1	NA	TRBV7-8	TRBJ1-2	CASSSGQATYGYTF	TGTGCCAGCAGCTCGGGACAGGCTACCTATGGCTACACCTTC
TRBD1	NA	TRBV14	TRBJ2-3	CASSLQGAHTQYF	TGTGCCAGCAGCTTACAGGGGGCACATACGCAGTATTTT
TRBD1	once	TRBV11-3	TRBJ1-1	CASSLTGENTEAFF	TGTGCCAGCAGCTTGACAGGGGAGAACACTGAAGCTTTCTTT
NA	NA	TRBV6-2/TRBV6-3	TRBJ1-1	CASSYSSSSGWGTEAFF	TGTGCCAGCAGTTACTCGAGTTCATCGGGGTGGGGCACTGAAGCTTTCTTT
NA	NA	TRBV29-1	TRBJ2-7	CSALGQGYEQYF	TGCAGCGCCTTGGGGCAGGGCTACGAGCAGTACTTC
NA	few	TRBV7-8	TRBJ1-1	CASAGGLNTEAFF	TGTGCCAGCGCGGGGGGCCTTAACACTGAAGCTTTCTTT
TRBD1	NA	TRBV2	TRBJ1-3	CASRGDRAGNTIYF	TGTGCCAGCAGGGGGGACAGGGCTGGAAACACCATATATTTT
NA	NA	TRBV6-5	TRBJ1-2	CASSFKGGGYGYTF	TGTGCCAGCAGTTTCAAGGGAGGAGGCTATGGCTACACCTTC
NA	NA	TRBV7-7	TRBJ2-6	CASSPRPGISSGANVLTF	TGTGCCAGCAGCCCACGTCCGGGAATTAGCTCTGGGGCCAACGTCCTGACTTTC